The T cell receptor (beta chain) described here comes from a study of cytomegalovirus exposure and HLA in healthy donors. It was healthy bone marrow donors who served as donors. Vbeta (60) and Jbeta (13) primers were used in the PCR. This table comes from immunoSEQ multiplex PCR, and its TCRdb copy is limited to in-frame clones, with some not included. The table shows 200,000 or so clones, with about three quarters occurring only once. The material sequenced was PBMCs. This sequence was found in a man aged 40-50 years in good health and CMV-seronegative.

The CDR3 region has the DNA TGTGCCAGCAGCGGCAGGACTGTAGGCACAGATACGCAGTATTTT. It is translated as CASSGRTVGTDTQYF. J is TRBJ2-3 and V is TRBV28; TRBD2 is a possible D gene (5 bases). V dropped 6 bases and J dropped 1 base, with 14 bases sitting between them. Germline V CDR1 and CDR2: MDHEN, SYDVKM. The CDR3 extends over 15 amino acids.